This TCR beta chain was captured in a study of regulatory T cells in long-lasting Graves disease. Between the trimmed V and J ends, which lost 2 bases and 3 bases, there was a span of 11 bases. This CDR3 region has 14 residues. From germline, CDR1 is SGHRS and CDR2 YFSETQ. In building TCR beta libraries, iRepertoire HTBI primers were used together with Arm-PCR of CDR3 regions. TCRdb processed the multiplex PCR reads anew with MiXCR; each CDR3 protein has one entry. This table holds 250,000 to 300,000 distinct CDR3 sequences, 18% found once. Noted time point: newly diagnosed GD, antithyroid drugs for less than 3 months. From PBMCs, RNA was extracted and then used to make the TCR library. Many counts were recorded for this clonotype. This sample was also put to use in a study of T cells in Graves' hyperthyroidism and ophthalmopathy.

The V call is TRBV5-1, the J call TRBJ1-1; D gene uncertain. The clonotype comes from a woman in her twenties or thirties with Graves disease. Sample: peripheral blood mononuclear cells (PBMCs), taken at new diagnosis, from a patient treated with antithyroid drugs. In nucleotides, the CDR3 is TGCGCCAGCAGCTTTGTCGGAGACTACACTGAAGCTTTCTTT. This gives the protein CASSFVGDYTEAFF. Full variable domain (outside the CDR3, taken from reference TRBV5-1 and TRBJ1-1): KAGVTQTPRYLIKTRGQQVTLSCSPISGHRSVSWYQQTPGQGLQFLFEYFSETQRNKGNFPGRFSGRQFSNSRSEMNVSTLELGDSALYLCASSFVGDYTEAFFGQGTRLTVV.